What follows describes a single T cell receptor beta chain. Method: immunoSEQ multiplex PCR; TCRdb's copy keeps in-frame clones and lacks some. The table records over 350,000 clones, around nine tenths of them present only once. The data were taken from a study of blood T cell repertoires in COVID-19. About the research overall: Whether acute or convalescent, the COVID-19 samples came from the United States, Italy and Spain. PBMCs, B-cell-depleted T cells, or T cells were the source of the cDNA or gDNA that made up the material.

CDR1 and CDR2 (germline): SEHNR, FQNEAQ (reference sequence). Trimming removed 3 bases from V and 0 bases from J, with 9 bases in between. The CDR3 consists of 15 residues. What was sequenced was PBMCs or T cells enriched from blood (not recorded which). This clonotype originated in a woman aged 18-29 years with acute COVID-19. The chain links TRBV7-9 to TRBJ1-3; no clear D. CDR3 nucleotide sequence: TGTGCCAGCAGCTTGCGGGAGAGCTCTGGAAACACCATATATTTT. Amino acid sequence: CASSLRESSGNTIYF.